These 18 T cell receptor beta chains originate from one sample sequenced in a study of T cell repertoires in cytomegalovirus infection. In TCRdb, the reads were re-called with MiXCR into one record per CDR3 protein. The data contain about 180,000 distinct CDR3 sequences, 17% of them singletons. The sequenced sample consisted of CD8+ T cells from PBMCs. The receptors shown here come from a human donor in good health (CMV status not recorded). Some clones in this sample may be carry-over from other donors' samples.

The table lists this clonotype with a few counts. The chain carries TRBV6-1 and TRBJ1-2, with 9 bases aligning to TRBD1. The CDR3 spans 16 residues. Trimming cost V 6 bases and J 5 bases; bases outside gene matches: 13. Per germline, CDR1 MNHNS and CDR2 SASEGT. CDR3 sequence: CASSESGQGTRYGYTF. As DNA, the CDR3 is TGTGCCAGCAGCGAATCTGGACAGGGGACCAGATATGGCTACACCTTC.

Notes on this clonotype: The junction departs from the called germline gene at one end, perhaps through a read error. The chain uses TRBV29-1 and TRBJ2-1, with TRBD1 as a possible D gene (6 bases). The CDR3 spans 16 residues. Germline CDR1 is SQVTM and CDR2 is ANQGSEA. Written as DNA, the CDR3 is TGCAGCGTTGAAGATCCACACAGGGTGTCCTACAGTGAGCAGTTCTTC. Its translation: CSVEDPHRVSYSEQFF.

This clonotype was detected a few times. This chain joins TRBV5-6 and TRBJ1-6, with 10 bases fitting TRBD1. CDR3 length: 16 amino acids. Germline CDR1 and CDR2: SGHDT and YYEEEE. V was clipped by 0 bases and J by 10 bases; unmatched bases: 7. DNA for the CDR3: TGTGCCAGCAGCTTGGGGGGACAGGGGTACGTATCACCCCTCCACTTT. It codes for CASSLGGQGYVSPLHF.

The chain uses TRBV7-9 and TRBJ2-2; 9 nucleotides align to TRBD1. The CDR3 has 15 amino acids. Looked up from germline, CDR1 is SEHNR and CDR2 is FQNEAQ (reference sequence). Trimming at V came to 6 bases and at J to 6 bases, leaving 8 bases not matched to a gene. The CDR3 loop reads CASRSGTGISGELFF. The CDR3 nucleotides read TGTGCCAGCAGGTCCGGGACAGGGATTTCCGGGGAGCTGTTTTTT.

This clonotype came up a few times. V and J are TRBV6-4 and TRBJ1-1; the match to TRBD1 covers 11 bases. Germline CDR1 is MRHNA and CDR2 is SNTAGT. V dropped 5 bases and J dropped 2; count of bases not matched to a gene: 7. The CDR3 length is 16 residues. The CDR3 DNA is TGTGCCAGCAGTTCCGGGACAGGGGGTGGAAACACTGAAGCTTTCTTT. This encodes CASSSGTGGGNTEAFF.

This clonotype was seen a few times. A junction end diverges from the germline sequence, so it may reflect a read error. The J gene is TRBJ2-4, the V gene TRBV13, with D hard to call. CDR3 length: 14 residues. Germline-derived CDR1 and CDR2 are PRHDT and FYEKMQ (reference sequence). CDR3 protein: CASSLGYGENIQYF. DNA for the CDR3: TGTGCCAGCAGCCTAGGGTATGGGGAAAACATTCAGTACTTC.

The rearrangement uses TRBV28 and TRBJ2-5; weak D call: TRBD2 (6 bases). Germline loops: CDR1 MDHEN, CDR2 SYDVKM. The CDR3 is 14 residues long. V was shortened by 8 bases and J by 3 bases, with 16 bases between the two germline ends. Here the CDR3 reads CASGDSRGKETQYF. The CDR3 nucleotides read TGTGCCAGCGGGGACTCGCGGGGTAAAGAGACCCAGTACTTC.

This clonotype was recorded a few times. This chain's CDR3 is CASSYGTGGTYEQYF. CDR3 nucleotide sequence: TGTGCCAGCAGTTACGGGACAGGGGGAACCTACGAGCAGTACTTC. The chain uses TRBV6-2 or TRBV6-3 and TRBJ2-7; 11 bases match TRBD1. This CDR3 is 15 amino acids long. Germline loops: CDR1 MNHEY, CDR2 SVGEGT. V lost 2 bases to trimming and J lost 2 bases; unmatched junction nucleotides: 2.

This clonotype was seen a few times. J is TRBJ2-1 and V is TRBV6-1; TRBD2 matches at 8 bases. Germline V gives CDR1 MNHNS, CDR2 SASEGT. With 8 bases clipped from V and 5 bases from J, the junction kept 11 bases outside the gene matches. The length of the CDR3 is 15 residues. Here the CDR3 reads CASWGPGGLDNEQFF. As DNA, the CDR3 is TGTGCCAGCTGGGGGCCGGGGGGGCTTGACAATGAGCAGTTCTTC.

The genes are TRBV7-9 and TRBJ1-1; no definite D call. The V end was cut by 6 bases, the J end by 11 bases, with 13 bases between. Germline V gene lookup returns CDR1 SEHNR and CDR2 FQNEAQ (reference sequence). The CDR3 spans 11 residues. CDR3 bases: TGTGCCAGCAGTATCGACCGGACGGCTTTCTTT. Translating it yields CASSIDRTAFF.

This clonotype was recorded a few times. The chain is built from TRBV4-3 and TRBJ2-1; 8 nucleotides match TRBD1. Germline V CDR1 and CDR2: LGHNA, YSLEER. V shed 1 base and J 3 bases; nucleotides not matched to a gene: 17. This CDR3 contains 20 residues. CDR3 region: CASSQVLGTGTAGGYNEQFF. CDR3 coding DNA: TGCGCCAGCAGCCAAGTACTCGGGACAGGAACGGCCGGGGGCTACAATGAGCAGTTCTTC.

The chain uses TRBV7-8 and TRBJ2-7; 7 bases are shared with TRBD1. Germline CDR1 SGHVS, CDR2 FQNEAQ. Trimming removed 3 bases from V and 3 bases from J; junction bases left unmatched: 2. CDR3 length equals 13 residues. The CDR3 here is CASSFGTDYEQYF. The CDR3 DNA reads as TGTGCCAGCAGCTTCGGGACAGACTACGAGCAGTACTTC.

CDR3 DNA sequence: TGTGCCAGCGAAGGACAGAACACAGATACGCAGTATTTT. Its protein is CASEGQNTDTQYF. This rearrangement joins TRBV11-2 to TRBJ2-3, with a weak D call TRBD1 (6 bases). The CDR3 loop spans 13 amino acids. V lost 8 bases and J 2 bases, leaving 11 bases between the germline ends. The germline V gene has CDR1 SGHAT and CDR2 FQNNGV.

The chain uses TRBV15 and TRBJ1-1; D gene unclear. Per germline, CDR1 LNHNV and CDR2 YYDKDF (reference sequence). V lost 3 bases to trimming and J lost 1 base, with 6 bases between them. This CDR3 spans 13 amino acids. The CDR3 here is CATSSSRNTEAFF. CDR3 DNA sequence: TGTGCCACCAGCAGTTCAAGGAACACTGAAGCTTTCTTT.

The chain combines TRBV5-6 with TRBJ2-1, with TRBD2 identical over 10 bases. The germline CDR1 and CDR2 sequences are SGHDT and YYEEEE. CDR3 length: 20 amino acids. The trim removed 4 bases at V and 2 bases at J, leaving 18 bases unmatched. CDR3 coding DNA: TGTGCCAGCAGCCCCCGATGGACTAGCGGAGACGATTCAACCTACAATGAGCAGTTCTTC. Amino acids: CASSPRWTSGDDSTYNEQFF.

The rearrangement uses TRBV7-8 and TRBJ1-1; 9 nucleotides align to TRBD1. The germline V gene has CDR1 SGHVS and CDR2 FQNEAQ. With 5 bases clipped from V and 5 bases from J, the junction kept 12 bases outside the gene matches. This CDR3 has 16 residues. The CDR3 sequence is CASSQRPDRGGTEAFF. The CDR3 nucleotides are TGTGCCAGCAGCCAGCGCCCGGACAGGGGAGGGACTGAAGCTTTCTTT.

The chain recombines TRBV7-9 with TRBJ2-5; 7 nucleotides line up with TRBD1. The V segment lost 4 bases and the J segment 2 bases; nucleotides outside the gene matches: 10. The CDR3 is made up of 16 amino acids. The germline V gene has CDR1 SEHNR and CDR2 FQNEAQ (reference sequence). CDR3: CASSSGTAPSQETQYF. CDR3 nucleotides: TGTGCCAGCAGCTCAGGGACAGCTCCTTCTCAAGAGACCCAGTACTTC. Variable domain in full (rest from reference TRBV7-9 and TRBJ2-5): DTGVSQNPRHKITKRGQNVTFRCDPISEHNRLYWYRQTLGQGPEFLTYFQNEAQLEKSRLLSDRFSAERPKGSFSTLEIQRTEQGDSAMYLCASSSGTAPSQETQYFGPGTRLLVL.

CDR3 bases: TGTGCCAGCAGCTTAGAGGGTACCCACGAGCAGTACTTC. Amino acid sequence: CASSLEGTHEQYF. The chain links TRBV7-9 to TRBJ2-7; D ambiguous. Germline V CDR1 and CDR2: SEHNR, FQNEAQ (reference sequence). The CDR3 is 13 amino acids. Trimming took 1 base from V and 5 from J, leaving 9 bases between them.